The present T cell receptor (beta chain) was sequenced within a study of T cells in Graves' hyperthyroidism and ophthalmopathy. Study findings and constraints: Also found in blood were most expanded thyroid clonotypes above 0.001.

This clonotype was picked up a small number of times. Its antigen is unidentified. V was trimmed by 0 bases and J by 1 base, leaving 9 bases between them. Germline CDR1 is DFQATT and CDR2 is SNEGSKA (reference sequence). The CDR3 spans 14 residues. TCR beta CDR3 region amplification was performed from RNA transcripts. HTBI primers were used for first-round RT-PCR of the TCR CDR3. TCRdb reprocessed the multiplex PCR reads with MiXCR, giving one entry per CDR3 protein. Among more than 500,000 distinct CDR3 sequences listed, 15% to 20% were seen once. The chain carries TRBV20-1 and TRBJ2-5; no clear D gene. Sample: blood. The receptor was derived from a woman younger than 45 with Graves' ophthalmopathy. As DNA, the CDR3 is TGCAGTGCTAGAGATCGGATGAGCCAAGAGACCCAGTACTTC. Encoded protein: CSARDRMSQETQYF.